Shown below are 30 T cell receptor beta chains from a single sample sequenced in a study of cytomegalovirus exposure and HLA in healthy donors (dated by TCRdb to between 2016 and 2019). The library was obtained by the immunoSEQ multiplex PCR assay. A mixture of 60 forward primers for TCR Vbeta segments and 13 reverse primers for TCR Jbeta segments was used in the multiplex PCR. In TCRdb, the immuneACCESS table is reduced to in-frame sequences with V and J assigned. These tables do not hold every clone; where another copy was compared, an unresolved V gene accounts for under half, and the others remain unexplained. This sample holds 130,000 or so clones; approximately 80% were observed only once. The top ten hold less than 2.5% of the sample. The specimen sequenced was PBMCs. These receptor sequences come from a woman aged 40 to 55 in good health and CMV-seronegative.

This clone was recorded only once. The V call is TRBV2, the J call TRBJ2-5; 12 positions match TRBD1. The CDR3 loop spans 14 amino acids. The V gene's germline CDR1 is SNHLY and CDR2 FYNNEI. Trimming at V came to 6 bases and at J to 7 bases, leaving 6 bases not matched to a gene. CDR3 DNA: TGTGCCAGCAGGGGGGACAGGGGGCGAGGGACCCAGTACTTC. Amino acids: CASRGDRGRGTQYF.

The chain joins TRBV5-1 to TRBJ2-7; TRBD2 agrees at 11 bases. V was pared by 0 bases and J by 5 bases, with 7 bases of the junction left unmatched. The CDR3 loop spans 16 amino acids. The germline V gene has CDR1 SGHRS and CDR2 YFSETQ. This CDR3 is CASSLGSSGGLHEQYF. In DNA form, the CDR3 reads TGCGCCAGCAGCTTGGGTTCTAGCGGGGGGCTCCACGAGCAGTACTTC.

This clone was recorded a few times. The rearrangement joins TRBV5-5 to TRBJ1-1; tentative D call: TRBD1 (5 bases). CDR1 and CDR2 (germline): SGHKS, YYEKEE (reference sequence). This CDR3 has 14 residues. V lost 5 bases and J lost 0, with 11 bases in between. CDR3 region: CASRAGPMNTEAFF. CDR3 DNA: TGTGCCAGCAGGGCGGGGCCTATGAACACTGAAGCTTTCTTT.

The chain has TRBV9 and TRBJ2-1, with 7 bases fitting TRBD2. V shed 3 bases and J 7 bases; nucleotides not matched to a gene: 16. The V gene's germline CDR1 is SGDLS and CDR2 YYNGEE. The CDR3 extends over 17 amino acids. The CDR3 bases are TGTGCCAGCAGCGGAACCCCCAGAACGGGAGCGGGAAATGAGCAGTTCTTC. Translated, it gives CASSGTPRTGAGNEQFF.

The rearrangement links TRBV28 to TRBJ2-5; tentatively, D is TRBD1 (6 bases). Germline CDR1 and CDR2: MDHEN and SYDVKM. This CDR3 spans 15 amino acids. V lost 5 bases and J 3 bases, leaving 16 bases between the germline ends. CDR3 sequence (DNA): TGTGCCAGCAGTCTCAACCCTGGACAGAAAGAGACCCAGTACTTC. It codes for CASSLNPGQKETQYF.

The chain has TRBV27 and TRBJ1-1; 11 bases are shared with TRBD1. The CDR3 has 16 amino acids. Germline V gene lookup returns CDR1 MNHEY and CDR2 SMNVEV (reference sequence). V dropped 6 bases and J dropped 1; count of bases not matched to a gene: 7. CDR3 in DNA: TGTGCCAGCAGGAATCCCGGGACAGGGGGGAACACTGAAGCTTTCTTT. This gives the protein CASRNPGTGGNTEAFF.

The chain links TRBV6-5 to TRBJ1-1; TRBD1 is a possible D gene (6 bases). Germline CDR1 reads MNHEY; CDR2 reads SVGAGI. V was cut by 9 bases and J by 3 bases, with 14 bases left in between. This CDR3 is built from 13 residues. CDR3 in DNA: TGTGCCAGTTCTCCTCCAGGGGACACTGAAGCTTTCTTT. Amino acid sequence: CASSPPGDTEAFF.

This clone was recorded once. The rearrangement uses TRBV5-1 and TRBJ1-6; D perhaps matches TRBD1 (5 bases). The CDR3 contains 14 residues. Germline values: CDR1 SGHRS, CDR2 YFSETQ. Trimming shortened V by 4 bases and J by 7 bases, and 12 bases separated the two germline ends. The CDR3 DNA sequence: TGCGCCAGCAGCCCCGACGGGGGAAATTCACCCCTCCACTTT. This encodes CASSPDGGNSPLHF.

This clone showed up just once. CDR3 nucleotide sequence: TGTGCCTGGAGTGTACTACAGGGGTGGGCCTATAATTCACCCCTCCACTTT. This translates into CAWSVLQGWAYNSPLHF. V usage is TRBV30 and J usage is TRBJ1-6; 7 bases align to TRBD1. The CDR3 loop spans 17 amino acids. V was pared by 0 bases and J by 2 bases, with 7 bases of the junction left unmatched. Germline CDR1 and CDR2: GTSNPN and SVGIG (reference sequence). Together with reference TRBV30 and TRBJ1-6, the CDR3 gives the full variable domain: SQTIHQWPATLVQPVGSPLSLECTVEGTSNPNLYWYRQAAGRGLQLLFYSVGIGQISSEVPQNLSASRPQDRQFILSSKKLLLSDSGFYLCAWSVLQGWAYNSPLHFGNGTRLTVT.

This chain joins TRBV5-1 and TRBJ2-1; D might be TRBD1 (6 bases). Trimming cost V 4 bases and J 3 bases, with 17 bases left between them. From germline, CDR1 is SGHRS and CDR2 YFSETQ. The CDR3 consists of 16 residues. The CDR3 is CASSLQQGSVYNEQFF. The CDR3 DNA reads TGCGCCAGCAGCCTACAACAGGGTAGCGTCTACAATGAGCAGTTCTTC.

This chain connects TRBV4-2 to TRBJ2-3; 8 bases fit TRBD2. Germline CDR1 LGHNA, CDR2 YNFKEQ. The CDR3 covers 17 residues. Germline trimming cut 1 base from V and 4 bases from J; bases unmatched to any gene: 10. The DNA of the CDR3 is TGTGCCAGCAGCCAAGCGGGTTCGGGGGGGGGTGCAGATACGCAGTATTTT. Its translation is CASSQAGSGGGADTQYF.

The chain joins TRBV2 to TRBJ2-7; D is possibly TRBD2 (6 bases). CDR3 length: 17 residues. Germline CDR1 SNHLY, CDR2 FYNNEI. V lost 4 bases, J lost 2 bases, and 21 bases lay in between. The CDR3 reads CASSGSGGGGSPYEQYF. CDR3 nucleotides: TGTGCCAGCAGTGGTTCCGGGGGAGGTGGTAGCCCCTACGAGCAGTACTTC.

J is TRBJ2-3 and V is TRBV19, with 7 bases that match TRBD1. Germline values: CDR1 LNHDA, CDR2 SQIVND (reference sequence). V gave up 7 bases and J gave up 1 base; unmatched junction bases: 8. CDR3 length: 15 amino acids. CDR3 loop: CASNYGTEGTDTQYF. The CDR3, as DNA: TGTGCCAGTAACTACGGGACAGAGGGCACAGATACGCAGTATTTT.

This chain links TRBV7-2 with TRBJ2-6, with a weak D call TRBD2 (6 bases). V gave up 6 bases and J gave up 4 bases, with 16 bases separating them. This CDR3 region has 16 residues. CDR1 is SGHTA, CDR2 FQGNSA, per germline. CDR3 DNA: TGTGCCAGCAGTACCCGTGGAGGGGCCGGGGCCAACGTCCTGACTTTC. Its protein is CASSTRGGAGANVLTF.

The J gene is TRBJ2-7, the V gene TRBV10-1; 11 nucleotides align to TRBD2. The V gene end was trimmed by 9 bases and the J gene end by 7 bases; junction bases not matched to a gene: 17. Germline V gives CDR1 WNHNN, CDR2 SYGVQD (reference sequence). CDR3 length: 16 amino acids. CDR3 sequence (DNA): TGCGCCAGGAAGGAACTCAGGACTAGCGGGTCCCGGGAGCAGTACTTC. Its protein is CARKELRTSGSREQYF.

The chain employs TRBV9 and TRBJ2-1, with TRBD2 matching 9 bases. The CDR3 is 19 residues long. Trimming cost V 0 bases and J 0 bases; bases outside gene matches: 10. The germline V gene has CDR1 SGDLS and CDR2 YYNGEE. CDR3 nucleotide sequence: TGTGCCAGCAGCGTAGCTGGGAGGAGAGCGGGGGGCTCCTACAATGAGCAGTTCTTC. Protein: CASSVAGRRAGGSYNEQFF. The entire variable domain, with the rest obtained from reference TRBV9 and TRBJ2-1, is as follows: DSGVTQTPKHLITATGQRVTLRCSPRSGDLSVYWYQQSLDQGLQFLIQYYNGEERAKGNILERFSAQQFPDLHSELNLSSLELGDSALYFCASSVAGRRAGGSYNEQFFGPGTRLTVL.

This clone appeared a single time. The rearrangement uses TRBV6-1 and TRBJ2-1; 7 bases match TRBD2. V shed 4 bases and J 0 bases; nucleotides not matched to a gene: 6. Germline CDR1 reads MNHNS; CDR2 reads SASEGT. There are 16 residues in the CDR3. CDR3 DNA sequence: TGTGCCAGCAGTGGGAAGGGCGGGAGCTCCTACAATGAGCAGTTCTTC. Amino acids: CASSGKGGSSYNEQFF.

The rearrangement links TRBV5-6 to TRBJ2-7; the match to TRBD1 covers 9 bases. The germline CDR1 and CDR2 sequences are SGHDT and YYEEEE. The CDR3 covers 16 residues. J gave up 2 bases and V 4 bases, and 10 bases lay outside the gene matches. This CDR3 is CASSGSPGQGTYEQYF. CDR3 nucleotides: TGTGCCAGCAGCGGGAGCCCGGGACAGGGAACCTACGAGCAGTACTTC.

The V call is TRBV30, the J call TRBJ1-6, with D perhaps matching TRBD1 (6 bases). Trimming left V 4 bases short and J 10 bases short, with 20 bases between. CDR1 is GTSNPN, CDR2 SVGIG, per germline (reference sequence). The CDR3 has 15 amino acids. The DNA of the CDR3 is TGTGCCTGGATCCCGGGCCAGGGGTTGCGGTCACCCCTCCACTTT. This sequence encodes CAWIPGQGLRSPLHF.

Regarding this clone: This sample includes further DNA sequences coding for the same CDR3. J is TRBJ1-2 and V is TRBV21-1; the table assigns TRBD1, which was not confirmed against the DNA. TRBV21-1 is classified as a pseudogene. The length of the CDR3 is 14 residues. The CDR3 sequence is CASSKGQGAYGYTF. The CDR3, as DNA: TGTGCCAGCAGCAAAGGACAGGGGGCCTATGGCTACACCTTC.

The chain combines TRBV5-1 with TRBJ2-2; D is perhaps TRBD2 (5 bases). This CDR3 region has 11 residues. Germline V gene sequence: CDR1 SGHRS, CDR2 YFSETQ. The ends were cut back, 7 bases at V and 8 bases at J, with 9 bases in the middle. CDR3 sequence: CASHVAGELFF. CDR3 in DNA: TGCGCCAGCCATGTAGCGGGGGAGCTGTTTTTT.

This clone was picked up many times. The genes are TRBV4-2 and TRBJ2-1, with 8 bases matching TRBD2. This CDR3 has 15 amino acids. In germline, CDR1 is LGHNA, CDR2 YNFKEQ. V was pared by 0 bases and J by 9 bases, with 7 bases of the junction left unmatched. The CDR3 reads CASSQENGGAGEQFF. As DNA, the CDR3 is TGTGCCAGCAGCCAAGAAAACGGGGGGGCCGGTGAGCAGTTCTTC.

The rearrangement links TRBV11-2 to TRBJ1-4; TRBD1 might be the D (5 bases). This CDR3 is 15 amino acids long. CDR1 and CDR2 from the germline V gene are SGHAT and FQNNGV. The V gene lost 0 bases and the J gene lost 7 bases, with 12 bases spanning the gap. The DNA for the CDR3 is TGTGCCAGCAGCTTAGATGGGGCAGCGGGTGAAAAACTGTTTTTT. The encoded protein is CASSLDGAAGEKLFF.

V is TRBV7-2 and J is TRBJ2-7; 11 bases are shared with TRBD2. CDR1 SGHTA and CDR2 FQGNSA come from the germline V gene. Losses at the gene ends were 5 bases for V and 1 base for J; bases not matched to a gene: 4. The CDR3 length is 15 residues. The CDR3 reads CASSRLAGNSYEQYF. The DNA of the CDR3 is TGTGCCAGCAGCAGACTAGCGGGAAATTCCTACGAGCAGTACTTC. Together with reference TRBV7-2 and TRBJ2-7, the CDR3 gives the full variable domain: GAGVSQSPSNKVTEKGKDVELRCDPISGHTALYWYRQSLGQGLEFLIYFQGNSAPDKSGLPSDRFSAERTGGSVSTLTIQRTQQEDSAVYLCASSRLAGNSYEQYFGPGTRLTVT.

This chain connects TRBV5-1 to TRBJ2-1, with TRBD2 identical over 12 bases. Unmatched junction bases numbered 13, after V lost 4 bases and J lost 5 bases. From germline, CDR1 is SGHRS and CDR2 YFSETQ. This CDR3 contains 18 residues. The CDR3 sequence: CASSHQSSGGGSDNEQFF. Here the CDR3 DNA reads TGCGCCAGCAGCCACCAATCTAGCGGGGGGGGAAGTGACAATGAGCAGTTCTTC.

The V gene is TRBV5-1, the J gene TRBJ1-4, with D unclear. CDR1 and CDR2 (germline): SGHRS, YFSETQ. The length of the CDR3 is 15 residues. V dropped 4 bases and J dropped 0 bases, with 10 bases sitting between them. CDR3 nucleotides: TGCGCCAGCAGCCGCAACTCTGCAACTAATGAAAAACTGTTTTTT. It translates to CASSRNSATNEKLFF.

The CDR3 DNA sequence: TGTGCCAGCAGTTATGGTTCGACTGCTGAAGCTTTCTTT. This gives the protein CASSYGSTAEAFF. The J gene is TRBJ1-1, the V gene TRBV6-1; no clear D gene. Per germline, CDR1 MNHNS and CDR2 SASEGT. This CDR3 region has 13 residues. Trimming removed 5 bases from V and 6 bases from J, with 13 bases in between.

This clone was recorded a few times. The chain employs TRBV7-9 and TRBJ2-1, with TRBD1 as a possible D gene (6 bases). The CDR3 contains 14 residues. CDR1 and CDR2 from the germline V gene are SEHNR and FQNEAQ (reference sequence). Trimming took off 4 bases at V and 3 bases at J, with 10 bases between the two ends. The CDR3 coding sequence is TGTGCCAGCAGCTCTCAACAGGGCTACAATGAGCAGTTCTTC. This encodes CASSSQQGYNEQFF.

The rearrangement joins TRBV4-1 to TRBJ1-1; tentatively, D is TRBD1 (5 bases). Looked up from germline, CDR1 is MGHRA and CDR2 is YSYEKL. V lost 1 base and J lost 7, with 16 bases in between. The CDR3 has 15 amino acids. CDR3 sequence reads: CASSQVNSQGFEAFF. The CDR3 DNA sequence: TGCGCCAGCAGCCAAGTTAATTCCCAGGGTTTTGAAGCTTTCTTT.

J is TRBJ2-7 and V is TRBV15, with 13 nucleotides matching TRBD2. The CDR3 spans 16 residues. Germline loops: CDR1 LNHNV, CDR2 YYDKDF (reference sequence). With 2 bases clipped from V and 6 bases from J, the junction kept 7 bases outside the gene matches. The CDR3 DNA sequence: TGTGCCACCAGCAGAAAACTAGCGGGAGGGCCTGGCGAGCAGTACTTC. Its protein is CATSRKLAGGPGEQYF.